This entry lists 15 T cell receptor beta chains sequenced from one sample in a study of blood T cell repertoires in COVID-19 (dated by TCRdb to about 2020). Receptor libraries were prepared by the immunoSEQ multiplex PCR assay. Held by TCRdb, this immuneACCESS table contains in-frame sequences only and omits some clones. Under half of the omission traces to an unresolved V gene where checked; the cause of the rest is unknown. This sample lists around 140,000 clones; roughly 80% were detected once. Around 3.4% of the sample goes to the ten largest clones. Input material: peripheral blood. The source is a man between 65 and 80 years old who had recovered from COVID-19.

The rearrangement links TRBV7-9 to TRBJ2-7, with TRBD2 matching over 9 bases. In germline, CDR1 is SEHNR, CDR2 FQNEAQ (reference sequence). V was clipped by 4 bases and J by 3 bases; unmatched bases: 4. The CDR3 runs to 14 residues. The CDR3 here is CASSSSGILYEQYF. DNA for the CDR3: TGTGCCAGCAGCTCTAGCGGGATCCTCTACGAGCAGTACTTC.

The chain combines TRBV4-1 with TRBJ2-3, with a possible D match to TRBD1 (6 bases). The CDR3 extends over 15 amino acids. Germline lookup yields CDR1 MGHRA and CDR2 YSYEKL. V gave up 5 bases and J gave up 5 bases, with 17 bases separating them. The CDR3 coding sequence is TGCGCCAGCAGCGAAGGACAGCATGCGGTAGATACGCAGTATTTT. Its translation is CASSEGQHAVDTQYF.

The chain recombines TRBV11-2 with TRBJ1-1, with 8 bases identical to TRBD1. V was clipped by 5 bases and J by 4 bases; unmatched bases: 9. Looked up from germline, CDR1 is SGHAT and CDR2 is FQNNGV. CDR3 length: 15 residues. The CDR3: CASSARQGSGTEAFF. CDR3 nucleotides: TGTGCCAGCAGCGCCCGACAGGGGAGCGGCACTGAAGCTTTCTTT.

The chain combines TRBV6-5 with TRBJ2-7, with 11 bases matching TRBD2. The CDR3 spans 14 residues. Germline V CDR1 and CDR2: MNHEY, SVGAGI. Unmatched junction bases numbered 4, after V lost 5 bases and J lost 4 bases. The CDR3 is CASSTIAGGYEQYF. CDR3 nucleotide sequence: TGTGCCAGCAGTACGATAGCGGGAGGGTACGAGCAGTACTTC.

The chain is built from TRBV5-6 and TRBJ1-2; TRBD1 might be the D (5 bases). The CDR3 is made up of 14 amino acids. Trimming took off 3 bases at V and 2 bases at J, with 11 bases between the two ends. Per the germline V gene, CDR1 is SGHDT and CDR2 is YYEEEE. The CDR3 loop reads CASSSLTENYGYTF. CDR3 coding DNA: TGTGCCAGCAGCTCCTTGACAGAGAACTATGGCTACACCTTC.

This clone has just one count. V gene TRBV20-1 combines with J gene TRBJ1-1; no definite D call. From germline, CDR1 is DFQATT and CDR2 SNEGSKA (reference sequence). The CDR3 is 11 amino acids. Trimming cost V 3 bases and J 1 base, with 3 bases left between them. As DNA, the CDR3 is TGCAGTGCTAGCCGGAACACTGAAGCTTTCTTT. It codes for CSASRNTEAFF.

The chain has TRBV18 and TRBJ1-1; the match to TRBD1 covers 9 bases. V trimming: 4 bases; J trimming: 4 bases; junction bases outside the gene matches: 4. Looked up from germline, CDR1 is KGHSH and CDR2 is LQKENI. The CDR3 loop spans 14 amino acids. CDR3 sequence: CASSRQGGITEAFF. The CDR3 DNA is TGTGCCAGCTCACGACAGGGGGGTATCACTGAAGCTTTCTTT.

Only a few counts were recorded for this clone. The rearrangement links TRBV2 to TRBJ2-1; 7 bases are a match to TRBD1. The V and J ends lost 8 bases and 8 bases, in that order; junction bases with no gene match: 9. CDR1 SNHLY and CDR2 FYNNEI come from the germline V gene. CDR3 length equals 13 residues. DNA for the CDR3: TGTGCCAGCGGGGACAGACCTGGGGATGAGCAGTTCTTC. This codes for CASGDRPGDEQFF.

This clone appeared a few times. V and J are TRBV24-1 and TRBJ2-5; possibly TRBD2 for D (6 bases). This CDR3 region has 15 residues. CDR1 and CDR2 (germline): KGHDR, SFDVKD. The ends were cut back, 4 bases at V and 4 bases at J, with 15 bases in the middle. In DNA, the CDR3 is TGTGCCACCAGTGAAGGGGACGGAGGGCTAGAGACCCAGTACTTC. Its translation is CATSEGDGGLETQYF.

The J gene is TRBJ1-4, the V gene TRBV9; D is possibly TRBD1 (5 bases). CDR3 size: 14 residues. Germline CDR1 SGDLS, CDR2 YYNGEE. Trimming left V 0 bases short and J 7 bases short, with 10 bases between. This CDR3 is CASSVAGGGEKLFF. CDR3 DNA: TGTGCCAGCAGCGTAGCCGGGGGAGGTGAAAAACTGTTTTTT.

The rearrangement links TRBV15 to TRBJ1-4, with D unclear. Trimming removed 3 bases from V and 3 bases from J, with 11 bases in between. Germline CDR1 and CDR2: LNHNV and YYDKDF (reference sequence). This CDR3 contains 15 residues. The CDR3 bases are TGTGCCACCAGCAGTTCTCCGTTATCTAATGAAAAACTGTTTTTT. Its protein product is CATSSSPLSNEKLFF.

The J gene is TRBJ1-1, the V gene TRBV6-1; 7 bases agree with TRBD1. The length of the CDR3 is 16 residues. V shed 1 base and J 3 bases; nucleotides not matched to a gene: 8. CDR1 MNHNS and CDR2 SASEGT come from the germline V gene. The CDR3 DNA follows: TGTGCCAGCAGTGAAGGACAGGGACTAGGCTACACTGAAGCTTTCTTT. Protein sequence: CASSEGQGLGYTEAFF.

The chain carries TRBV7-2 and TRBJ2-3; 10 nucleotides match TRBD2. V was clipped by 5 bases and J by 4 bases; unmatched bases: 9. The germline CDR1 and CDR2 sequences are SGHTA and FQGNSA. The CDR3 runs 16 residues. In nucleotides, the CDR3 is TGTGCCAGCAGCCCCTGGGAAGCGGGAGGGCCAGATACGCAGTATTTT. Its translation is CASSPWEAGGPDTQYF.

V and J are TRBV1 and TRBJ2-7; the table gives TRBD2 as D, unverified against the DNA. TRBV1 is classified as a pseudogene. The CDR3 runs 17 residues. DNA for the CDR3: TGCACCAGCACGGCTAAAGGGACTAGCGGGCTATGGGACGAGCAGTACTTC. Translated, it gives CTSTAKGTSGLWDEQYF.

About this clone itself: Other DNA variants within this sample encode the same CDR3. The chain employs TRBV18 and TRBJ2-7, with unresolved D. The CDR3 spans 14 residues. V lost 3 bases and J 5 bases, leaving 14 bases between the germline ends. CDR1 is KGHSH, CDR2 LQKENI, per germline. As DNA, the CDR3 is TGTGCCAGCTCACCTCGGAGAGATCAGAACGAGCAGTACTTC. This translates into CASSPRRDQNEQYF.